Below, 30 T cell receptor beta chains from the same sample are listed, as sequenced in a study of cytomegalovirus exposure and HLA in healthy donors. It was with 60 Vbeta and 13 Jbeta primers that the PCR ran. TCRdb keeps only in-frame clones here, not all; method: immunoSEQ multiplex PCR. The data contain some 160,000 clones, roughly 79% of them seen just once; the ten biggest clones take up 6.5% to 8.5%. Sequencing input: PBMCs. All receptors come from a woman aged 40 to 55 in good health and CMV-seropositive.

This chain joins TRBV5-8 and TRBJ1-1, with 10 nucleotides matching TRBD1. With V trimmed by 4 bases and J by 5 bases, 11 bases remained unmatched. This CDR3 has 16 amino acids. Looked up from germline, CDR1 is SGHTS and CDR2 is YDEGEE. CDR3 loop: CASSPWTGGMYTEAFF. The CDR3 DNA is TGTGCCAGCAGCCCGTGGACAGGGGGAATGTATACTGAAGCTTTCTTT. Full variable domain (outside the CDR3, taken from reference TRBV5-8 and TRBJ1-1): EAGVTQSPTHLIKTRGQQATLRCSPISGHTSVYWYQQALGLGLQFLLWYDEGEERNRGNFPPRFSGRQFPNYSSELNVNALELEDSALYLCASSPWTGGMYTEAFFGQGTRLTVV.

The chain combines TRBV6-6 with TRBJ1-1; D unclear. CDR1 and CDR2 (germline): MNHNY, SVGAGI (reference sequence). The ends were cut back, 5 bases at V and 4 bases at J, with 11 bases in the middle. The CDR3 consists of 13 residues. This CDR3 reads CASSQTRVTEAFF. DNA of the CDR3: TGTGCCAGCAGTCAGACGAGGGTCACTGAAGCTTTCTTT.

CDR3: CASSPREATEAFF. The CDR3, as DNA: TGTGCCAGCTCACCAAGGGAGGCCACTGAAGCTTTCTTT. The rearrangement links TRBV18 to TRBJ1-1; D gene unclear. V lost 2 bases and J 4 bases, leaving 8 bases between the germline ends. Germline V CDR1 and CDR2: KGHSH, LQKENI. This CDR3 region has 13 residues.

The chain employs TRBV6-4 and TRBJ2-7; the match to TRBD1 covers 9 bases. There are 15 residues in the CDR3. V gave up 6 bases and J gave up 3 bases; unmatched junction bases: 9. Germline V gene lookup returns CDR1 MRHNA and CDR2 SNTAGT. The CDR3 protein is CASSDRDRVSYEQYF. The CDR3 coding sequence is TGTGCCAGCAGCGACCGGGACAGGGTAAGCTACGAGCAGTACTTC.

This chain joins TRBV6-5 and TRBJ1-2, with TRBD1 as a possible D gene (5 bases). The germline V and J ends were trimmed by 2 bases and 8 bases, with 15 bases remaining between them. The CDR3 contains 14 residues. Germline loops: CDR1 MNHEY, CDR2 SVGAGI. The CDR3 DNA sequence: TGTGCCAGCAGTTACACGGACCGAAGGGGCGGCTACACCTTC. Translated, it gives CASSYTDRRGGYTF.

The CDR3 sequence is CASSSFISGVTRETQYF. The DNA of the CDR3 is TGTGCCAGCAGCTCTTTCATAAGCGGGGTAACAAGGGAGACCCAGTACTTC. The genes are TRBV7-2 and TRBJ2-5, with 7 bases aligning to TRBD2. Germline V lookup: CDR1 SGHTA, CDR2 FQGNSA. J gave up 5 bases and V 4 bases, and 16 bases lay outside the gene matches. The CDR3 is 17 amino acids.

The chain couples TRBV4-1 to TRBJ1-1; 9 nucleotides agree with TRBD1. The germline CDR1 and CDR2 sequences are MGHRA and YSYEKL. The junction had 12 bases not matched to a gene; V was cut back by 4 bases and J by 0 bases. CDR3 length: 18 amino acids. This chain's CDR3 is CASSPQLGQGLLNTEAFF. The CDR3 DNA sequence: TGCGCCAGCAGCCCCCAGCTCGGACAGGGGTTACTGAACACTGAAGCTTTCTTT.

This sequence joins TRBV30 and TRBJ1-1, with a weak D call TRBD1 (5 bases). This CDR3 has 11 residues. In germline, CDR1 is GTSNPN, CDR2 SVGIG (reference sequence). The V gene lost 2 bases and the J gene lost 6 bases, with 7 bases spanning the gap. CDR3 coding DNA: TGTGCCTGGAGTTCAGGGCCTGAAGCTTTCTTT. It yields the protein CAWSSGPEAFF.

This clone has more than one count but fewer than ten. The chain couples TRBV11-1 to TRBJ1-1, with D possibly being TRBD1 (5 bases). V gave up 5 bases and J gave up 5 bases, with 21 bases separating them. The CDR3 covers 16 residues. The germline gives CDR1 SGHAT, CDR2 FQDESV (reference sequence). The CDR3 DNA sequence: TGTGCCAGCAGCACCGGCGGTGTTGGGGGGTGGACTGAAGCTTTCTTT. This sequence encodes CASSTGGVGGWTEAFF.

This chain uses TRBV30 with TRBJ1-3; D call uncertain. Germline CDR1 reads GTSNPN; CDR2 reads SVGIG (reference sequence). The CDR3 totals 15 residues. The V and J ends lost 3 bases and 0 bases respectively, with 12 bases between them. CDR3 DNA: TGTGCCTGGAGGTTGAGAAGTAACTCTGGAAACACCATATATTTT. Amino acid sequence: CAWRLRSNSGNTIYF. Full variable domain (remainder filled in from reference TRBV30 and TRBJ1-3): SQTIHQWPATLVQPVGSPLSLECTVEGTSNPNLYWYRQAAGRGLQLLFYSVGIGQISSEVPQNLSASRPQDRQFILSSKKLLLSDSGFYLCAWRLRSNSGNTIYFGEGSWLTVV.

The chain joins TRBV4-2 to TRBJ1-2; D possibly corresponds to TRBD1 (6 bases). Germline CDR1 LGHNA, CDR2 YNFKEQ. This CDR3 is built from 15 residues. V was pared by 1 base and J by 6 bases, with 15 bases between. The CDR3, as DNA: TGTGCCAGCAGCCAAGTGGTTAACAGGGTCCATGGCTACACCTTC. This gives the protein CASSQVVNRVHGYTF.

The rearrangement joins TRBV7-8 to TRBJ2-1, with 11 bases that match TRBD2. CDR3 size: 16 residues. Germline-derived CDR1 and CDR2 are SGHVS and FQNEAQ. Germline trimming cut 5 bases from V and 10 bases from J; bases unmatched to any gene: 13. The CDR3, as DNA: TGTGCCAGCAGCGTTCCCGGGACTAGCGGCCGGGAAGAGCAGTTCTTC. Amino acids: CASSVPGTSGREEQFF.

This clone was seen more than once but under ten times. The genes are TRBV7-3 and TRBJ1-5; maybe TRBD1 (6 bases). V lost 5 bases and J 7 bases, leaving 12 bases between the germline ends. The CDR3 sequence is 13 residues long. From germline, CDR1 is SGHTA and CDR2 FQGTGA. The CDR3 nucleotides read TGTGCCAGCAGCACAGGGTATGGGCAGCCCCAGCATTTT. Its protein product is CASSTGYGQPQHF.

This chain connects TRBV6-5 to TRBJ1-6; D unresolved. This CDR3 region has 13 residues. The germline V and J ends were trimmed by 6 bases and 5 bases, with 8 bases remaining between them. Germline V gives CDR1 MNHEY, CDR2 SVGAGI. CDR3 sequence reads: CASRAENNSPLHF. The CDR3 nucleotides read TGTGCCAGCAGGGCGGAAAATAATTCACCCCTCCACTTT.

This chain joins TRBV6-5 and TRBJ1-1; D is unclear. Trimming pared 2 bases from V and 1 base from J, leaving 8 bases between. From germline, CDR1 is MNHEY and CDR2 SVGAGI. This CDR3 is built from 14 residues. The CDR3 DNA reads as TGTGCCAGCAGTTACGGCCGGAGGAACACTGAAGCTTTCTTT. Amino acids: CASSYGRRNTEAFF.

This clone is categorized as medium-sized. V gene TRBV4-3 combines with J gene TRBJ1-2; tentative D call: TRBD1 (5 bases). CDR1 is LGHNA, CDR2 YSLEER, per germline. Between the trimmed V and J ends, which lost 1 base and 2 bases, there was a span of 11 bases. There are 15 residues in the CDR3. CDR3 residues: CASSQGWQGNYGYTF. For the CDR3, the DNA is TGCGCCAGCAGCCAAGGTTGGCAGGGAAACTATGGCTACACCTTC.

This rearrangement joins TRBV7-2 to TRBJ1-5; TRBD1 is a possible D gene (5 bases). This CDR3 has 17 amino acids. The ends were cut back, 1 base at V and 1 base at J, with 14 bases in the middle. Germline V gene data show CDR1 as SGHTA and CDR2 as FQGNSA. CDR3 sequence: CASSLGGRALSNQPQHF. CDR3 in DNA: TGTGCCAGCAGCTTAGGTGGCAGGGCATTAAGCAATCAGCCCCAGCATTTT.

The V gene is TRBV4-3, the J gene TRBJ2-2; tentative D call: TRBD2 (6 bases). V lost 3 bases, J lost 6 bases, and 14 bases lay in between. The CDR3 totals 15 residues. The germline gives CDR1 LGHNA, CDR2 YSLEER. CDR3 sequence reads: CASSQSGTYSGELFF. The CDR3 DNA reads TGCGCCAGCAGCCAGTCCGGGACTTATTCCGGGGAGCTGTTTTTT.

The chain recombines TRBV9 with TRBJ1-6, with 9 bases identical to TRBD1. This CDR3 has 16 amino acids. J was trimmed by 4 bases and V by 1 base; bases with no gene match: 3. In germline, CDR1 is SGDLS, CDR2 YYNGEE. The CDR3 is CASSVWDREYNSPLHF. The CDR3 coding sequence is TGTGCCAGCAGCGTATGGGACAGGGAATATAATTCACCCCTCCACTTT.

The chain has TRBV28 and TRBJ1-1, with 7 positions matching TRBD1. Germline V gene data show CDR1 as MDHEN and CDR2 as SYDVKM. Germline trimming cut 6 bases from V and 4 bases from J; bases unmatched to any gene: 11. This CDR3 region has 15 residues. The CDR3 is CASSVVGGGGTEAFF. The CDR3 DNA reads as TGTGCCAGCAGCGTTGTAGGGGGCGGAGGCACTGAAGCTTTCTTT.

In DNA form, the CDR3 reads TGCGCCAGCAGTGAGCACAGGGCTCAGCCCCAGCATTTT. This gives the protein CASSEHRAQPQHF. This sequence joins TRBV10-1 and TRBJ1-5; a possible D gene is TRBD1 (6 bases). The CDR3 extends over 13 amino acids. Per germline, CDR1 WNHNN and CDR2 SYGVQD (reference sequence). V gave up 2 bases and J gave up 6 bases, with 8 bases separating them.

The rearrangement links TRBV7-9 to TRBJ1-4; maybe TRBD1 (6 bases). V was pared by 3 bases and J by 6 bases, with 17 bases between. Germline-derived CDR1 and CDR2 are SEHNR and FQNEAQ (reference sequence). The CDR3 length is 16 residues. The CDR3 region has the DNA TGTGCCAGCAGCTTCCCCCGGGGGGCAGGGGATGAAAAACTGTTTTTT. Residues: CASSFPRGAGDEKLFF. The variable domain in full, with the rest retrieved from reference TRBV7-9 and TRBJ1-4, is DTGVSQNPRHKITKRGQNVTFRCDPISEHNRLYWYRQTLGQGPEFLTYFQNEAQLEKSRLLSDRFSAERPKGSFSTLEIQRTEQGDSAMYLCASSFPRGAGDEKLFFGSGTQLSVL.

V gene TRBV5-6 combines with J gene TRBJ1-1; D might be TRBD1 (6 bases). Looked up from germline, CDR1 is SGHDT and CDR2 is YYEEEE. Trimming left V 2 bases short and J 8 bases short, with 13 bases between. The CDR3 runs 13 residues. This CDR3 is CASSFLGAGEAFF. CDR3 bases: TGTGCCAGCAGCTTTTTGGGGGCTGGAGAAGCTTTCTTT.

V and J are TRBV30 and TRBJ2-7; TRBD1 matches 7 bases. The junction had 13 bases not matched to a gene; V was cut back by 1 base and J by 4 bases. This CDR3 is 16 amino acids long. Germline values: CDR1 GTSNPN, CDR2 SVGIG (reference sequence). CDR3 nucleotides: TGTGCCTGGAGTGGTCATGATGGACAGGCGAGATACGAGCAGTACTTC. It yields the protein CAWSGHDGQARYEQYF.

The V gene is TRBV29-1, the J gene TRBJ2-7; 13 bases line up with TRBD2. V gave up 5 bases and J gave up 7 bases; unmatched junction bases: 8. The CDR3 is made up of 14 amino acids. Per germline, CDR1 SQVTM and CDR2 ANQGSEA. CDR3 residues: CSVKGLAGTGEQYF. CDR3 sequence (DNA): TGCAGCGTTAAGGGACTAGCGGGGACTGGGGAGCAGTACTTC.

This clone was seen once. The chain combines TRBV19 with TRBJ2-6; TRBD1 matches at 9 bases. Germline CDR1 and CDR2: LNHDA and SQIVND (reference sequence). This CDR3 is built from 16 residues. V was pared by 8 bases and J by 3 bases, with 8 bases of the junction left unmatched. CDR3 bases: TGTGCCAGTTCGCCGGGACAGGGAATTGGGGCCAACGTCCTGACTTTC. As protein: CASSPGQGIGANVLTF.

The rearrangement uses TRBV18 and TRBJ1-5; 7 bases are a match to TRBD1. Germline V gives CDR1 KGHSH, CDR2 LQKENI. After removal of 4 bases from V and 9 bases from J, the junction contained 9 bases not matched to a gene. This CDR3 has 14 amino acids. This chain's CDR3 is CASSRRQGDPPQHF. CDR3 nucleotides: TGTGCCAGCTCACGCCGACAGGGAGATCCGCCCCAGCATTTT.

The chain uses TRBV9 and TRBJ1-4; tentatively, D is TRBD1 (5 bases). The CDR3 runs 15 residues. Trimming cost V 0 bases and J 8 bases, with 14 bases left between them. Germline-derived CDR1 and CDR2 are SGDLS and YYNGEE. This CDR3 is CASSVGRGVGEKLFF. CDR3 sequence (DNA): TGTGCCAGCAGCGTAGGGAGGGGCGTAGGAGAAAAACTGTTTTTT.

The chain joins TRBV5-4 to TRBJ1-1; D may be TRBD1 (6 bases). V was shortened by 9 bases and J by 1 base, with 16 bases between the two germline ends. The CDR3 length is 14 residues. Germline CDR1 is SGHNT and CDR2 is YYREEE (reference sequence). In nucleotides, the CDR3 is TGTGCCACCTATTCAGGGGCTTCGAACACTGAAGCTTTCTTT. Its translation: CATYSGASNTEAFF.

The J gene is TRBJ2-5, the V gene TRBV6-5; possibly TRBD1 for D (5 bases). The better agreement between TRBJ2-7 and the DNA end casts doubt on the J call. Germline CDR1 and CDR2: MNHEY and SVGAGI. This CDR3 has 13 residues. CDR3 region: CASSQGDSYEQYF. CDR3 bases: TGTGCCAGCAGTCAAGGGGACTCCTACGAGCAGTACTTC.